This is a list of T cell receptor beta chains from one sample in a study of Graves' ophthalmopathy and Graves' hyperthyroidism. Via MiXCR, TCRdb re-called the multiplex PCR reads, giving one row per CDR3 protein. Here the sample spans tens of thousands of distinct CDR3 sequences, approximately 47% being singletons. Sequenced sample: peripheral blood. The receptor set was obtained from an adult woman with Graves' ophthalmopathy. CDR3s include the opening cysteine and the closing phenylalanine or tryptophan. The order of the fields is CDR3 protein, J gene, V gene.

CDR3: CASTYYNSPLHF
J: TRBJ1-6
V: TRBV2

CDR3: CASSELAGGPGGTQYF
J: TRBJ2-3
V: TRBV19

CDR3: CASSEGGTGNTIYF
J: TRBJ1-3
V: TRBV10-2

CDR3: CACRDFDNSPLHF
J: TRBJ1-6
V: TRBV30

CDR3: CSVAGVGYNEQFF
J: TRBJ2-1
V: TRBV29-1

CDR3: CASRTGNNEKLFF
J: TRBJ1-4
V: TRBV7-3

CDR3: CASNLDPITEAFF
J: TRBJ1-1
V: TRBV2

CDR3: CASSEGLRTQAFF
J: TRBJ1-1
V: TRBV10-1

CDR3: CASTRDYGYTF
J: TRBJ1-2
V: TRBV6-6

CDR3: CASSGTGGEKLFF
J: TRBJ1-4
V: TRBV25-1

CDR3: CASKGQGAISTEAFF
J: TRBJ1-1
V: TRBV19

CDR3: CASSFLSSGNTGGLFF
J: TRBJ2-2
V: TRBV7-2

CDR3: CASTGGLAGIQETQYF
J: TRBJ2-5
V: TRBV7-2

CDR3: CATSSLSSGNEQFF
J: TRBJ2-1
V: TRBV15

CDR3: CASSPGVVAGEDTQYF
J: TRBJ2-3
V: TRBV5-8

CDR3: CASSLAVTGTGMHYF
J: TRBJ2-3
V: TRBV5-1

CDR3: CASSVATSGPGNEQFF
J: TRBJ2-1
V: TRBV9

CDR3: CASTHWGTGGADTQYF
J: TRBJ2-3
V: TRBV28

CDR3: CASSTGEKKLFF
J: TRBJ1-4
V: TRBV28

CDR3: CASSYGPGTEAFF
J: TRBJ1-1
V: TRBV6-5

CDR3: CVSSLQGSYEQYF
J: TRBJ2-7
V: TRBV27

CDR3: CASSKGASGRTDTQYF
J: TRBJ2-3
V: TRBV7-9

CDR3: CASSVGTGVGETQYF
J: TRBJ2-5
V: TRBV11-3

CDR3: CASSLAGGQGEQFF
J: TRBJ2-1
V: TRBV7-7

CDR3: CASSQGDDEQFF
J: TRBJ2-1
V: TRBV3-1

CDR3: CASSLRRTHYGYTF
J: TRBJ1-2
V: TRBV3-1

CDR3: CASSLASEGVRTEAFF
J: TRBJ1-1
V: TRBV5-4

CDR3: CASSLGTWAMSTEAFF
J: TRBJ1-1
V: TRBV5-6

CDR3: CASSYPLAGGTDTQYF
J: TRBJ2-3
V: TRBV6-6

CDR3: CASSYPHLQGQETQYF
J: TRBJ2-5
V: TRBV6-2/TRBV6-3

CDR3: CASSLAWRNEKLFF
J: TRBJ1-4
V: TRBV7-8

CDR3: CASSLVGGAYEQYF
J: TRBJ2-7
V: TRBV27

CDR3: CASSSTPGLTGGEQYF
J: TRBJ2-7
V: TRBV5-1

CDR3: CATSRVAAGGDNEQFF
J: .
V: TRBV15

CDR3: CASSLRLAGETQYF
J: TRBJ2-5
V: TRBV7-8

CDR3: CASSYGTNQETQYF
J: TRBJ2-5
V: TRBV6-6

CDR3: CASSLGVEKLFF
J: TRBJ1-4
V: TRBV28

CDR3: CASSLEWSSGVGRNEQFF
J: TRBJ2-1
V: TRBV5-8

CDR3: CSARDPGELFF
J: TRBJ2-2
V: TRBV20-1

CDR3: CSARGQGRETQYF
J: TRBJ2-5
V: TRBV20-1